What follows are 22 T cell receptor beta chains derived from one specimen sequenced in a study of cytomegalovirus exposure and HLA in healthy donors. PCR used 60 Vbeta primers and 13 Jbeta primers. The table came from immunoSEQ multiplex PCR; TCRdb's copy has only in-frame clones and leaves some out. This sample has 160,000 or so clones, with roughly four fifths found just once. The material sequenced was PBMCs. Receptors originate from a woman aged 45-59 years in good health and CMV-seronegative.

The J gene is TRBJ1-1, the V gene TRBV2; no clear D gene. V was pared by 4 bases and J by 2 bases, with 11 bases between. Germline V CDR1 and CDR2: SNHLY, FYNNEI. This CDR3 contains 14 residues. The CDR3 loop reads CASSVGGYNTEAFF. CDR3 sequence (DNA): TGTGCCAGCAGTGTGGGAGGGTATAACACTGAAGCTTTCTTT.

The CDR3 DNA sequence: TGTGCCACCAGCAGAGATCGACAGGGACTCTATGGCTACACCTTC. Amino acid sequence: CATSRDRQGLYGYTF. The rearrangement uses TRBV15 and TRBJ1-2; TRBD1 agrees at 7 bases. Germline CDR1 and CDR2: LNHNV and YYDKDF (reference sequence). This CDR3 is built from 15 residues. With V trimmed by 0 bases and J by 4 bases, 5 bases remained unmatched.

The chain employs TRBV10-1 and TRBJ2-2; no clear D gene. V was cut by 2 bases and J by 3 bases, with 10 bases left in between. The CDR3 loop spans 15 amino acids. CDR1 and CDR2 from the germline V gene are WNHNN and SYGVQD (reference sequence). The CDR3 sequence is CASSEGGTYTGELFF. The DNA of the CDR3 is TGCGCCAGCAGTGAGGGCGGCACCTACACCGGGGAGCTGTTTTTT.

This clone was counted only a few times. The CDR3 bases are TGTGCCAGCAGCTTAATTGGGAGCTCCTACGAGCAGTACTTC. Its protein is CASSLIGSSYEQYF. V usage is TRBV11-1 and J usage is TRBJ2-7, with a tentative D call TRBD2 (5 bases). This CDR3 spans 14 amino acids. V shed 2 bases and J shed 0 bases, with 8 bases lying between them. Germline assignment: CDR1 SGHAT and CDR2 FQDESV (reference sequence).

This chain uses TRBV7-9 with TRBJ2-1, with 7 positions matching TRBD1. The junction had 6 bases not matched to a gene; V was cut back by 0 bases and J by 4 bases. The CDR3 extends over 16 amino acids. Germline CDR1 is SEHNR and CDR2 is FQNEAQ (reference sequence). Here the CDR3 DNA reads TGTGCCAGCAGCTTAGCAAGGGGGCTAGGGTACAATGAGCAGTTCTTC. This translates into CASSLARGLGYNEQFF.

This clone has more than one count but fewer than ten. The rearrangement uses TRBV7-9 and TRBJ2-3; perhaps TRBD2 as D (5 bases). Looked up from germline, CDR1 is SEHNR and CDR2 is FQNEAQ (reference sequence). Trimming removed 0 bases from V and 5 bases from J, with 9 bases in between. CDR3 length: 14 residues. The CDR3 DNA reads as TGTGCCAGCAGCTTAGCCTCGGCGGGAGATACGCAGTATTTT. It is translated as CASSLASAGDTQYF.

This clone was detected a few times. The chain joins TRBV28 to TRBJ1-5; perhaps TRBD1 as D (5 bases). Trimming stripped 6 bases from V and 4 bases from J, with 10 bases between. The CDR3 is 13 amino acids. From germline, CDR1 is MDHEN and CDR2 SYDVKM. The CDR3 DNA reads TGTGCCAGCAGCTATGACAGTAATCAGCCCCAGCATTTT. It is translated as CASSYDSNQPQHF.

V gene TRBV15 combines with J gene TRBJ2-5; a possible D gene is TRBD2 (5 bases). V was pared by 6 bases and J by 7 bases, with 18 bases between. The CDR3 is 14 amino acids. Looked up from germline, CDR1 is LNHNV and CDR2 is YYDKDF (reference sequence). The CDR3 DNA is TGTGCCACCAGTGTGGGCGGAACCGGAGGGACCCAGTACTTC. It codes for CATSVGGTGGTQYF.

The table lists this clone with a count of one. An end of the junction does not agree with germline; a read error may underlie this. V is TRBV10-3 and J is TRBJ2-7; tentatively, D is TRBD1 or TRBD2 (7 bases each). Germline CDR1 reads ENHRY; CDR2 reads SYGVKD. This CDR3 contains 15 residues. The CDR3, as DNA: TGTGCCACCAGTGAGTCAGGGGGGGTGGTCTACGAGCAGTACTTC. It specifies CATSESGGVVYEQYF.

The chain uses TRBV6-6 and TRBJ2-5; perhaps TRBD2 as D (5 bases). Germline assignment: CDR1 MNHNY and CDR2 SVGAGI (reference sequence). V was clipped by 0 bases and J by 5 bases, with 13 bases between them. The CDR3 is 15 amino acids. CDR3 loop: CASSYSAYIAETQYF. The CDR3 DNA sequence: TGTGCCAGCAGTTACTCAGCCTACATAGCGGAGACCCAGTACTTC.

There are a few counts of this clone. The V and J genes are TRBV5-4 and TRBJ2-3, with D perhaps TRBD2 (6 bases). Germline V gene sequence: CDR1 SGHNT, CDR2 YYREEE (reference sequence). This CDR3 spans 13 amino acids. V was cut by 4 bases and J by 6 bases, with 12 bases left in between. For the CDR3, the DNA is TGTGCCAGCAGCCCGAGCGGGTCCGATACGCAGTATTTT. Encoded protein: CASSPSGSDTQYF.

This clone was recorded once. This chain links TRBV29-1 with TRBJ1-1; 9 nucleotides align to TRBD1. J lost 1 base, V lost 4 bases, and 4 bases had no gene match. Germline assignment: CDR1 SQVTM and CDR2 ANQGSEA. The CDR3 loop spans 14 amino acids. For the CDR3, the DNA is TGCAGCGTTGGGCGGACAGGGGAGAACACTGAAGCTTTCTTT. Translating gives CSVGRTGENTEAFF.

This rearrangement joins TRBV5-6 to TRBJ2-3; no clear D. The CDR3 spans 14 residues. Trimming removed 0 bases at V and 0 bases at J, with 5 bases between. Germline CDR1 reads SGHDT; CDR2 reads YYEEEE. CDR3 amino acids: CASSLVASTDTQYF. For the CDR3, the DNA is TGTGCCAGCAGCTTGGTAGCCAGCACAGATACGCAGTATTTT.

The CDR3 is CAWSVLGAEAFF. The DNA for the CDR3 is TGTGCCTGGAGTGTACTTGGGGCGGAAGCTTTCTTT. The chain joins TRBV30 to TRBJ1-1, with D possibly TRBD1 on 5 matching bases. The CDR3 totals 12 residues. Germline CDR1 is GTSNPN and CDR2 is SVGIG (reference sequence). Deletions cut 0 bases from V and 8 bases from J, with 10 bases between.

This rearrangement joins TRBV5-4 to TRBJ2-7, with 7 bases matching TRBD1. Germline V lookup: CDR1 SGHNT, CDR2 YYREEE (reference sequence). V shed 5 bases, J shed 2 bases, and the junction held 7 bases outside the gene matches. The CDR3 is made up of 14 amino acids. CDR3 DNA sequence: TGTGCCAGCAGTTCCGGGACAGTGACCTACGAGCAGTACTTC. Translating it yields CASSSGTVTYEQYF.

With regard to this clone: The junction departs from germline at one end; a sequencing error may be responsible. CDR3 bases: TGTGCCAGCTGGACTAGCGGGAAGAGAGAGGCCCAGTACTTC. It translates to CASWTSGKREAQYF. The chain is built from TRBV27 and TRBJ2-5, with 12 bases that match TRBD2. This CDR3 comprises 14 residues. CDR1 MNHEY and CDR2 SMNVEV come from the germline V gene (reference sequence).

The chain carries TRBV28 and TRBJ2-7; 8 positions match TRBD2. Germline loops: CDR1 MDHEN, CDR2 SYDVKM. The CDR3 has 17 amino acids. With 5 bases clipped from V and 2 bases from J, the junction kept 14 bases outside the gene matches. CDR3 loop: CASSPALWTSSAYEQYF. In DNA, the CDR3 is TGTGCCAGCAGTCCAGCCCTGTGGACTAGCAGTGCCTACGAGCAGTACTTC.

The chain has TRBV19 and TRBJ1-4; D gene ambiguous. V was pared by 2 bases and J by 3 bases, with 7 bases between. The CDR3 runs to 14 residues. CDR1 is LNHDA, CDR2 SQIVND, per germline (reference sequence). The DNA for the CDR3 is TGTGCCAGTAGTATAACAGTCGCTAATGAAAAACTGTTTTTT. Protein: CASSITVANEKLFF.

V gene TRBV5-5 combines with J gene TRBJ2-7; D not resolved. V was cut by 0 bases and J by 7 bases, with 5 bases left in between. CDR1 is SGHKS and CDR2 is YYEKEE in the germline V gene (reference sequence). The length of the CDR3 is 11 residues. CDR3 loop: CASSLAAEQYF. DNA for the CDR3: TGTGCCAGCAGCTTGGCTGCGGAGCAGTACTTC.

CDR3 coding DNA: TGTGCCAGCAGCTTAAGAGGGCAGGTAAGGGCCAATGAGCAGTTCTTC. Amino acids: CASSLRGQVRANEQFF. The chain employs TRBV7-2 and TRBJ2-1; possibly TRBD2 for D (5 bases). The CDR3 runs to 16 residues. Trimming removed 2 bases from V and 6 bases from J, with 17 bases in between. Germline V gene sequence: CDR1 SGHTA, CDR2 FQGNSA.

Comments on this clone: The same CDR3 can be traced to other DNA sequences in this sample. The CDR3 DNA is TGTGCCAGCAGCTTACGTGCGGGGGGCCTCTCCTACGAGCAGTACTTC. Protein product: CASSLRAGGLSYEQYF. The chain combines TRBV7-2 with TRBJ2-7; 8 bases agree with TRBD2. V shed 2 bases, J shed 0 bases, and the junction held 6 bases outside the gene matches. From germline, CDR1 is SGHTA and CDR2 FQGNSA. CDR3 size: 16 residues.

V usage is TRBV28 and J usage is TRBJ2-5; TRBD1 might be the D (6 bases). The CDR3 loop spans 14 amino acids. V was cut by 5 bases and J by 5 bases, with 15 bases left in between. The germline CDR1 and CDR2 sequences are MDHEN and SYDVKM. CDR3 sequence: CASSLTGKRETQYF. The CDR3 region has the DNA TGTGCCAGCAGTCTAACAGGGAAGCGGGAGACCCAGTACTTC.